This T cell receptor beta chain was identified during a study of cytomegalovirus exposure and HLA in healthy donors. Germline V gene lookup returns CDR1 SQVTM and CDR2 ANQGSEA. Trimming removed 0 bases from V and 7 bases from J; junction bases left unmatched: 0. The CDR3 totals 12 residues. It was with 60 Vbeta and 13 Jbeta primers that the PCR ran. Only in-frame clones appear in the TCRdb table, and some are missing; sequencing was by immunoSEQ multiplex PCR. The data contain around 200,000 clones, about four fifths of them seen just once; the ten biggest clones take up more than 8.5%. The study's findings and limits: The investigators catalogued 180 or so TCR beta chains as cytomegalovirus-associated.

As for this clone: Its antigen is not identified.

The TCR comes from a woman aged 50 to 65 in good health and CMV-seropositive. Input material: PBMCs. The V gene is TRBV29-1, the J gene TRBJ1-2; 9 bases match TRBD1. This CDR3 is CSVEEDRGGYTF. The CDR3 DNA follows: TGCAGCGTTGAAGAGGACAGGGGTGGCTACACCTTC.